These 17 T cell receptor beta chains share one sample of origin, sequenced in a study of OX40 agonist ivuxolimab in advanced cancers. The repertoire was sequenced with immunoSEQ multiplex PCR; TCRdb's copy has only in-frame clones and lacks some. The profile shows tens of thousands of clones, 75% to 90% of them singletons. Source: CD4+ or CD8+ T cells sorted from blood, taken in a trial of the OX40 agonist ivuxolimab. Receptor source: an adult with an advanced solid tumor such as melanoma, head and neck, liver or kidney cancer.

The rearrangement uses TRBV13 and TRBJ2-1; 9 bases match TRBD2. The CDR3 has 16 residues. V gave up 1 base and J gave up 4 bases; unmatched junction bases: 5. CDR1 PRHDT and CDR2 FYEKMQ come from the germline V gene (reference sequence). The CDR3 nucleotides are TGTGCCAGCAGCTTAGTGTCTAGCGGGAAATACAATGAGCAGTTCTTC. Translated: CASSLVSSGKYNEQFF.

J is TRBJ2-7 and V is TRBV11-2, with 9 bases matching TRBD2. CDR1 and CDR2 from the germline V gene are SGHAT and FQNNGV. CDR3 size: 15 residues. With V trimmed by 1 base and J by 3 bases, 4 bases remained unmatched. CDR3 nucleotide sequence: TGTGCCAGCAGCTTAGGTGGTAGCGGGAGCTACGAGCAGTACTTC. Translated: CASSLGGSGSYEQYF.

This clone occurred once. V is TRBV11-3 and J is TRBJ2-1; D might be TRBD2 (6 bases). Trimming removed 6 bases from V and 9 bases from J, with 15 bases in between. Germline-derived CDR1 and CDR2 are SGHNT and YENEEA. The CDR3 spans 13 residues. CDR3 sequence (DNA): TGTGCCAGCAGGAACTTACTAGCCCCTGAGCAGTTCTTC. Its protein is CASRNLLAPEQFF.

The V and J genes are TRBV7-2 and TRBJ2-5, with no clear D. Trimming pared 2 bases from V and 1 base from J, leaving 5 bases between. The CDR3 is 13 residues long. Per germline, CDR1 SGHTA and CDR2 FQGNSA. The CDR3 reads CASSLSPQETQYF. The CDR3 nucleotides read TGTGCCAGCAGCTTATCCCCCCAAGAGACCCAGTACTTC. Filled out from reference TRBV7-2 and TRBJ2-5, the complete variable domain reads GAGVSQSPSNKVTEKGKDVELRCDPISGHTALYWYRQSLGQGLEFLIYFQGNSAPDKSGLPSDRFSAERTGGSVSTLTIQRTQQEDSAVYLCASSLSPQETQYFGPGTRLLVL.

The chain recombines TRBV30 with TRBJ2-5, with a weak D call TRBD2 (5 bases). Deletions cut 0 bases from V and 7 bases from J, with 12 bases between. The CDR3 length is 13 residues. Germline CDR1 reads GTSNPN; CDR2 reads SVGIG (reference sequence). CDR3 in amino acids: CAWSVALAGTQYF. Here the CDR3 DNA reads TGTGCCTGGAGTGTCGCCCTCGCGGGGACCCAGTACTTC.

The V call is TRBV19, the J call TRBJ2-3; a weak D match, TRBD1 (9 bases). V dropped 5 bases and J dropped 5 bases, with 29 bases sitting between them. The CDR3 contains 19 residues. The germline V gene has CDR1 LNHDA and CDR2 SQIVND (reference sequence). The CDR3 sequence is CASSPQGAAGTRRIDTQYF. The CDR3 nucleotides are TGTGCCAGTAGTCCACAGGGGGCTGCAGGGACTAGGAGGATAGATACGCAGTATTTT.

In its sample, this clone was seen once. The CDR3 DNA reads TGTGCCAGCAGCTTATTGCAGAACACTGAAGCTTTCTTT. Amino acid sequence: CASSLLQNTEAFF. V gene TRBV7-9 combines with J gene TRBJ1-1, with D unresolved. Per germline, CDR1 SEHNR and CDR2 FQNEAQ (reference sequence). The CDR3 runs to 13 residues. Deletions cut 2 bases from V and 1 base from J, with 5 bases between.

The J gene is TRBJ1-3, the V gene TRBV2, with a tentative D call TRBD1 (6 bases). Germline V gives CDR1 SNHLY, CDR2 FYNNEI. The V end lost 7 bases, the J end lost 4 bases, and 11 bases lay between the germline ends. The CDR3 has 13 residues. CDR3 region: CASMDSWGNTIYF. CDR3 in DNA: TGTGCCAGCATGGACAGCTGGGGAAACACCATATATTTT.

The chain links TRBV7-9 to TRBJ2-6; TRBD1 matches at 7 bases. The CDR3 consists of 19 residues. J gave up 0 bases and V 1 base, and 9 bases lay outside the gene matches. Germline CDR1 SEHNR, CDR2 FQNEAQ (reference sequence). The chain's CDR3 is CASSLVGDSLFSGANVLTF. Here the CDR3 DNA reads TGTGCCAGCAGCTTAGTGGGGGACAGTTTATTCTCTGGGGCCAACGTCCTGACTTTC. Using reference TRBV7-9 and TRBJ2-6 for the parts outside the CDR3, the full variable domain is DTGVSQNPRHKITKRGQNVTFRCDPISEHNRLYWYRQTLGQGPEFLTYFQNEAQLEKSRLLSDRFSAERPKGSFSTLEIQRTEQGDSAMYLCASSLVGDSLFSGANVLTFGAGSRLTVL.

J is TRBJ2-7 and V is TRBV18, with D maybe TRBD1 (6 bases). The CDR3 sequence is 13 residues long. V was cut by 5 bases and J by 2 bases, with 10 bases left in between. The V gene's germline CDR1 is KGHSH and CDR2 LQKENI. The CDR3 region has the DNA TGTGCCAGCTCAACCGGGACAACCTACGAGCAGTACTTC. The encoded protein is CASSTGTTYEQYF.

This chain uses TRBV4-2 with TRBJ1-6; D possibly corresponds to TRBD1 (5 bases). Germline CDR1 LGHNA, CDR2 YNFKEQ. The CDR3 length is 15 residues. V lost 0 bases and J lost 7, with 10 bases in between. The CDR3 loop reads CASSQEDKGNSPLHF. As DNA, the CDR3 is TGTGCCAGCAGCCAAGAGGACAAGGGCAATTCACCCCTCCACTTT.

The chain couples TRBV18 to TRBJ2-1; weak D call: TRBD2 (6 bases). CDR3 length equals 16 residues. Trimming removed 1 base at V and 4 bases at J, with 14 bases between. Germline V CDR1 and CDR2: KGHSH, LQKENI. Here the CDR3 reads CASSPRTASVYNEQFF. In DNA, the CDR3 is TGTGCCAGCTCACCACGGACGGCTAGCGTTTACAATGAGCAGTTCTTC. Supplemented by reference TRBV18 and TRBJ2-1, the full variable domain reads NAGVMQNPRHLVRRRGQEARLRCSPMKGHSHVYWYRQLPEEGLKFMVYLQKENIIDESGMPKERFSAEFPKEGPSILRIQQVVRGDSAAYFCASSPRTASVYNEQFFGPGTRLTVL.

The V gene is TRBV19, the J gene TRBJ1-3; TRBD1 matches at 9 bases. CDR3 length: 16 amino acids. Trimming at V came to 7 bases and at J to 0 bases, leaving 7 bases not matched to a gene. CDR1 LNHDA and CDR2 SQIVND come from the germline V gene (reference sequence). CDR3 nucleotides: TGTGCCAGTACCACAGGGGGCCGGTACTCTGGAAACACCATATATTTT. Protein product: CASTTGGRYSGNTIYF.

Details on this clone: The same CDR3 also results from other DNA sequences found in this sample. The chain uses TRBV6-6 and TRBJ2-3; 12 nucleotides line up with TRBD2. V shed 6 bases, J shed 3 bases, and the junction held 4 bases outside the gene matches. From germline, CDR1 is MNHNY and CDR2 SVGAGI (reference sequence). This CDR3 contains 15 residues. In nucleotides, the CDR3 is TGTGCCAGCAGAACAACTAGCGGGAGGACAGATACGCAGTATTTT. Its protein is CASRTTSGRTDTQYF.

In this sample, this clone turned up a few times. The V and J genes are TRBV5-1 and TRBJ2-3, with a possible D match to TRBD1 (6 bases). Trimming shortened V by 0 bases and J by 3 bases, and 11 bases separated the two germline ends. Germline V lookup: CDR1 SGHRS, CDR2 YFSETQ. The CDR3 spans 15 residues. Here the CDR3 reads CASSLGQGNTDTQYF. The DNA for the CDR3 is TGCGCCAGCAGCTTGGGGCAGGGGAATACAGATACGCAGTATTTT. The complete variable domain, with remaining parts taken from reference TRBV5-1 and TRBJ2-3, reads KAGVTQTPRYLIKTRGQQVTLSCSPISGHRSVSWYQQTPGQGLQFLFEYFSETQRNKGNFPGRFSGRQFSNSRSEMNVSTLELGDSALYLCASSLGQGNTDTQYFGPGTRLTVL.

The J gene is TRBJ1-2, the V gene TRBV19; D may be TRBD1 (6 bases). The V end lost 6 bases, the J end lost 5 bases, and 16 bases lay between the germline ends. The germline gives CDR1 LNHDA, CDR2 SQIVND (reference sequence). The length of the CDR3 is 14 residues. In DNA, the CDR3 is TGTGCCAGTAGAACACCGGGACAAATTTATGGCTACACCTTC. Its translation is CASRTPGQIYGYTF. Filled out from reference TRBV19 and TRBJ1-2, the complete variable domain reads DGGITQSPKYLFRKEGQNVTLSCEQNLNHDAMYWYRQDPGQGLRLIYYSQIVNDFQKGDIAEGYSVSREKKESFPLTVTSAQKNPTAFYLCASRTPGQIYGYTFGSGTRLTVV.

The chain links TRBV5-1 to TRBJ1-6, with a weak D call TRBD1 (5 bases). V dropped 4 bases and J dropped 7 bases, with 18 bases sitting between them. In germline, CDR1 is SGHRS, CDR2 YFSETQ. The CDR3 has 16 amino acids. The CDR3: CASSPRTRGDNSPLHF. The DNA for the CDR3 is TGCGCCAGCAGCCCAAGGACACGGGGGGACAATTCACCCCTCCACTTT.